Included here is one T cell receptor (beta chain) sequence, with context. The antigen is not known. The data stem from a study of cytomegalovirus exposure and HLA in healthy donors. Points from the study as a whole: Another analysis was done later, and it associated 16,951 TCR beta sequences with HLA alleles at 0.05 false discovery rate. Reportedly, a later analysis found an Asian-associated ancestry cluster had fewer N-insertions than the roughly 700-donor mean. In vitro checks showed that a few CMV-associated chains really do target CMV antigens.

This CDR3 comprises 13 residues. The junction had 9 bases not matched to a gene; V was cut back by 10 bases and J by 4 bases. Germline CDR1 reads LNHDA; CDR2 reads SQIVND (reference sequence). Use of 60 Vbeta and 13 Jbeta primers characterized the PCR. Repertoires were generated with immunoSEQ multiplex PCR, while TCRdb's copy carries only in-frame clones and drops some. The sample has some 200,000 clones; approximately 90% are singletons. The chain carries TRBV19 and TRBJ1-2, with TRBD1 matching over 7 bases. Sequencing was carried out using PBMCs. The sequence derives from a woman younger than 30 in good health and CMV-seronegative. CDR3 in DNA: TGTGCCACCTCGGGACAGATATTCTATGGCTACACCTTC. It translates to CATSGQIFYGYTF.